This TCR beta chain was observed in a study of blood T cell repertoires in COVID-19. The wider study: Spain, Italy and the United States supplied samples that represented acute and convalescent COVID-19. Sample material is recorded as cDNA or gDNA derived from T cells, B-cell-depleted T cells, or PBMCs.

In the authors' workflow: Counts of nucleated cells, estimated from reference gene primer amplification, were obtained. Sequenced by immunoSEQ multiplex PCR; TCRdb stores in-frame clones only, minus some. V and J calls and clone size follow that table, whereas D and trimming were derived from the DNA. The sample records approximately 190,000 clones, 80% to 90% being singletons. V was pared by 2 bases and J by 2 bases, with 2 bases of the junction left unmatched. This CDR3 is 14 amino acids long. The germline gives CDR1 MNHEY, CDR2 SVGEGT. The source material was peripheral blood. This clonotype originated in a man between 25 and 39 years old with active or convalescent COVID-19. V is TRBV6-2 or TRBV6-3 and J is TRBJ2-7; 8 bases align to TRBD1. The CDR3 region has the DNA TGTGCCAGCAGTTACGGGACAGGAGCCTACGAGCAGTACGTC. This encodes CASSYGTGAYEQYV.